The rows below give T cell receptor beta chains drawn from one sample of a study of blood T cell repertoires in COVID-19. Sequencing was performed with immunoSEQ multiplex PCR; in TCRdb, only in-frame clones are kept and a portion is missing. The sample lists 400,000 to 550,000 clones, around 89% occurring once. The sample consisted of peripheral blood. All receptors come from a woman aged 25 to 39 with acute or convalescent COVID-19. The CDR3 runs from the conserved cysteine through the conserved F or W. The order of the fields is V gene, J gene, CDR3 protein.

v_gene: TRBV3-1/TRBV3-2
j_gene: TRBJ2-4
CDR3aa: CASSHEGQDIQYF

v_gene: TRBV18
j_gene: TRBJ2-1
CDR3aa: CASSPPSYNEQFF

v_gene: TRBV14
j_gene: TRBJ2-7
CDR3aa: CASSQRTGGDEQYF

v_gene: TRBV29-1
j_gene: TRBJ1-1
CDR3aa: CSVEQGQGTEAFF

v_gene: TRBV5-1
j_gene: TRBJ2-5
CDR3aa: CASSTGQETQYF

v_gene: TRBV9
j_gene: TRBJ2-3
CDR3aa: CASSVGASSTDTQYF

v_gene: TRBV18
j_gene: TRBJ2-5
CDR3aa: CASSLPLASQETQYF

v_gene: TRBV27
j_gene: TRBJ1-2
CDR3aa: CASRGGGRLDGYTF

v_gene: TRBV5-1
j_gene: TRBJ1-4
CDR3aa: CASSFGGVYEKLFF

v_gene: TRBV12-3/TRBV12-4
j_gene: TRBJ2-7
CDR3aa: CASSWLQGREQYF

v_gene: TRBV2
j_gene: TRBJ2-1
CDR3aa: CAVQLREYNEQFF

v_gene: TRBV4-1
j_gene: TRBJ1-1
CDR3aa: CASSLTPGQATNTEAFF

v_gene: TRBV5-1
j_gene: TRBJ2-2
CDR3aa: CASSLARGNTGELFF

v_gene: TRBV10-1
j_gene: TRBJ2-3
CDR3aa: CASSTTGSTDTQYF

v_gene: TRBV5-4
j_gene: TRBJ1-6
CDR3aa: CASSTRGSPLHF

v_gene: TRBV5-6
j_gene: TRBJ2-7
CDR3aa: CASTLDRSSSYEQYF

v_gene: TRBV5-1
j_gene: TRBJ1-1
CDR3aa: CASRQGVSTEAFF

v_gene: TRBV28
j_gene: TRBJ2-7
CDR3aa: CASSLFGVSTYEQYF

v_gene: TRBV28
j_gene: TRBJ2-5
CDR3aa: CASSPLTSDQETQYF

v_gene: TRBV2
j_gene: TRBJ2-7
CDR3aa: CASSVYRTEAYEQYF

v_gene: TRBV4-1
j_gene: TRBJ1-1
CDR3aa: CASSLTGVLMNTEAFF

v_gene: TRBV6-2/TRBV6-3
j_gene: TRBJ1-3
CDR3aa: CASSRSRTAGNTIYF

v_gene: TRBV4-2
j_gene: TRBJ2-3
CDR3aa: CASSQWTTRGTDTQYF

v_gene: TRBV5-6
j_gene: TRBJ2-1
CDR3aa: CASSLAGLAGGPSEQFF

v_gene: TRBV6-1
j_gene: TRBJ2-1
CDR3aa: CASSVVRVSSYNEQFF

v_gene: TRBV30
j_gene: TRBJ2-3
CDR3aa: CAWSIGSNTDTQYF

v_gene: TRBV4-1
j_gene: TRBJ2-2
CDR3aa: CASSQVQGADTGELFF

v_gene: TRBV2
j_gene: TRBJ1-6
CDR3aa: CASSDRSPLHF

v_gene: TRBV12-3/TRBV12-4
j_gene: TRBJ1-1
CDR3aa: CASTPFGGTEAFF

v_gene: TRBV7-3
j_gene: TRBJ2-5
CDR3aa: CASSHSTGPQETQYF

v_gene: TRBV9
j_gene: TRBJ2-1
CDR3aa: CASSVGTGSYNEQFF

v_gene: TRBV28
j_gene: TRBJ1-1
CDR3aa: CASSLEKGLAFF

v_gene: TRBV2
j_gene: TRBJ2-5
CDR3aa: CATAPDRGRQTQYF

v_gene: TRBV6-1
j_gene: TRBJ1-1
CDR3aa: CASSEVKGANTEAFF

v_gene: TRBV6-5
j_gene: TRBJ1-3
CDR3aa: CASHADLTGNTIYF

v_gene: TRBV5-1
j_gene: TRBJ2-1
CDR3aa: CASSFDGGSSYNEQFF

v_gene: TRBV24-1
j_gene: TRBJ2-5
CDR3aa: CATSDRPGLPQETQYF

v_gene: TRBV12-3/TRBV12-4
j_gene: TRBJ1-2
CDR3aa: CASSADRAGYTF

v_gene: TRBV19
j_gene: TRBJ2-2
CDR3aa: CASSIGDNLYTGELFF

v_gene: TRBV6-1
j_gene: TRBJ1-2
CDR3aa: CASSEAGQGLNGYTF

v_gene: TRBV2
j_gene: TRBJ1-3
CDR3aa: CASSPLPLNAGNTIYF

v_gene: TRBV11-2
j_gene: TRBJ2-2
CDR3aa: CASEGFTGELFF

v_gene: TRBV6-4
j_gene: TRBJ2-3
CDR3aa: CASLLRDRGRTDTQYF

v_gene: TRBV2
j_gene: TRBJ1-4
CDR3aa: CASRARGKLFF

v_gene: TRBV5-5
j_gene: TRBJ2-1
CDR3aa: CASTPTGGAWNEQFF

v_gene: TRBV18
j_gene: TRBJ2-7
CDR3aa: CASSPTGTAYEQYF

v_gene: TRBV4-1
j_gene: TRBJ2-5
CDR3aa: CASSQVGVSQETQYF

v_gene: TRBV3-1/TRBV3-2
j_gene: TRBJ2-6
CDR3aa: CASSLKGANVLTF

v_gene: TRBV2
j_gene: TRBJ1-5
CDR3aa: CASMYSGNQPQHF

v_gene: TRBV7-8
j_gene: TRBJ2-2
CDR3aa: CASKPTRVNTGELFF

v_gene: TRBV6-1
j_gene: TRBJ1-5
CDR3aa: CASSETGGSQPQHF

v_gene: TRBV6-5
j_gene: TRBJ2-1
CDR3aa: CASRSSGGGNEQFF

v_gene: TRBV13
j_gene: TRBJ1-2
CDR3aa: CASSSQTNYGYTF

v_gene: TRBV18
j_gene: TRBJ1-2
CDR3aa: CASSETGEDYGYTF

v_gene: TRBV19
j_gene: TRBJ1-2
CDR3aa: CASSKENRDRGHYGYTF